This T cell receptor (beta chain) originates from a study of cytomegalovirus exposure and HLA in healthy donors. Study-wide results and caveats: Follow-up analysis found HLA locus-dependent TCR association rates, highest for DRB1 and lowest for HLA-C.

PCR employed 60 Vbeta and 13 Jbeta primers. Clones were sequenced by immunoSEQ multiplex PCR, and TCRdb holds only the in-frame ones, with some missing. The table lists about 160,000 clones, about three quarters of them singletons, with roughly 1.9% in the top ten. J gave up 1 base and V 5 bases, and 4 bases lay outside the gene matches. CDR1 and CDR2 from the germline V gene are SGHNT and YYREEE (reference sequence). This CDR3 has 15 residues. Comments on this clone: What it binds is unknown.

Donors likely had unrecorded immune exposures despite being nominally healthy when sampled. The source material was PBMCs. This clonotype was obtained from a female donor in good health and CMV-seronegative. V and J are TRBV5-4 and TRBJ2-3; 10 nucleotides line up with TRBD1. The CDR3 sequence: CASRPGTGGTDTQYF. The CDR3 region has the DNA TGTGCCAGCAGACCGGGGACAGGGGGCACAGATACGCAGTATTTT.